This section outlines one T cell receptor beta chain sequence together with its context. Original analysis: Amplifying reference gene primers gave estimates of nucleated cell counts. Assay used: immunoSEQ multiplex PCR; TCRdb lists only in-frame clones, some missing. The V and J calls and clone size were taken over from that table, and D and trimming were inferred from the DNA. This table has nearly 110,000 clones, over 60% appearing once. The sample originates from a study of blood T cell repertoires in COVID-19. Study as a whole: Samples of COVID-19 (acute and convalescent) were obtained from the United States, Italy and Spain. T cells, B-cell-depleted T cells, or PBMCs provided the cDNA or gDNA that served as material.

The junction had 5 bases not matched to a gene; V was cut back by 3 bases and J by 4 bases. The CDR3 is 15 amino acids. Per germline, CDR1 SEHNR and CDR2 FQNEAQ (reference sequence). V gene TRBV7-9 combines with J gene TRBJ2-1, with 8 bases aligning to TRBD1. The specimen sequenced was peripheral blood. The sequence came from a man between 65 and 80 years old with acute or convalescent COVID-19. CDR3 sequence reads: CASSLGQGAYNEQFF. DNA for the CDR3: TGTGCCAGCAGCTTGGGGCAGGGGGCATACAATGAGCAGTTCTTC.